What follows is one T cell receptor beta chain and its context. The target antigen is unknown. Naive CD8 populations comprised CD45RO-negative cells positively selected for CCR7, excluding terminally differentiated effector memory CD45RA+ cells. This sample was taken from a study of shared clonotypes between healthy human individuals. Across the whole study: Each donor's CD8 memory used one plate, CD8 naive two, each CD4 subset three. Points from the study as a whole: The study found 4.5% to 5% of naive CD4 clonotypes shared across a handful of donors.

Assay execution proceeded at the deep level. Some clones are missing from TCRdb's copy, which holds only in-frame ones; the method was immunoSEQ multiplex PCR. There are about 2.2 million clones in the sample; roughly 93% occur only once, and approximately 1.6% lies in the top ten. Germline V gene data show CDR1 as MGHRA and CDR2 as YSYEKL. V was pared by 11 bases and J by 9 bases, with 17 bases of the junction left unmatched. This CDR3 is built from 14 residues. The V and J genes are TRBV4-1 and TRBJ2-7; 9 bases line up with TRBD2. Sequenced material: naive CD8+ T cells from PBMCs. The receptor was derived from a man between 18 and 35 years old in good health. Some clones in this sample may be carry-over from other donors' samples. CDR3 sequence (DNA): TGCGCCGTATCCCCGGGACTAGCCTATGCGGGGCAGTACTTC. It yields the protein CAVSPGLAYAGQYF.